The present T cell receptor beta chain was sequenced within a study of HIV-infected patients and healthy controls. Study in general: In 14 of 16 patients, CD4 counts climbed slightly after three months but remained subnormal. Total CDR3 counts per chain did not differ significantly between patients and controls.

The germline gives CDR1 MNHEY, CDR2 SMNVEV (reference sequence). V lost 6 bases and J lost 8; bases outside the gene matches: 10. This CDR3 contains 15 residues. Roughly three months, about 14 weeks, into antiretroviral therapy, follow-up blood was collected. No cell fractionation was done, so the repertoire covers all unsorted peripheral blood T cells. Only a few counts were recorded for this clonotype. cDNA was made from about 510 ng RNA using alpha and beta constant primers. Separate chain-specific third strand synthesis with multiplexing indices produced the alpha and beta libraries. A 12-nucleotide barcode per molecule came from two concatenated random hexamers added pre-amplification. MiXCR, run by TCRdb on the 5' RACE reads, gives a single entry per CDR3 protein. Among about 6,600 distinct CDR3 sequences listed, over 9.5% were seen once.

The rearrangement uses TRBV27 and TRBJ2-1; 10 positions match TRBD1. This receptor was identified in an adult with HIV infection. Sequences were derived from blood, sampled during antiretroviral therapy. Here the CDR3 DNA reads TGTGCCAGCAGCCTCCTGGGACAGGGGAGTGATGAGCAGTTCTTC. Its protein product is CASSLLGQGSDEQFF.